Following are 19 T cell receptor beta chains from one sample sequenced in a study of blood T cell repertoires in COVID-19 (dated by TCRdb to 2018 to 2021). The protocol used for the library was the immunoSEQ multiplex PCR assay. Not all clones reach the TCRdb copy of this immuneACCESS table, which keeps in-frame sequences only. Checked studies attribute under half of the gap to unresolved V genes and leave the rest unexplained. For this sample the table gives a few hundred thousand clones, of which over 75% were detected only once. In total, the top ten clones hold 7.2% of the sample. Sequencing was done on a sample of peripheral blood. These receptor sequences come from a human donor in a cohort sampled during active COVID-19.

The CDR3 DNA reads TGCGCCAGCAGCCAACTTGTCCTGAGGGAGCCAGGCACAGATACGCAGTATTTT. Translating gives CASSQLVLREPGTDTQYF. The V gene is TRBV4-1, the J gene TRBJ2-3; a weak D match, TRBD2 (5 bases). CDR3 length: 18 amino acids. Germline values: CDR1 MGHRA, CDR2 YSYEKL. The V end lost 2 bases, the J end lost 1 base, and 19 bases lay between the germline ends.

This clone was picked up one time. V usage is TRBV7-8 and J usage is TRBJ1-4; no clear D gene. With 4 bases removed from V and 3 bases from J, the gap between germline ends came to 12 bases. The CDR3 consists of 15 residues. Per the germline V gene, CDR1 is SGHVS and CDR2 is FQNEAQ. Here the CDR3 reads CASSSRGLANEKLFF. The DNA for the CDR3 is TGTGCCAGCAGCTCCCGCGGCTTGGCTAATGAAAAACTGTTTTTT.

This rearrangement joins TRBV12-3 or TRBV12-4 to TRBJ2-3; D is ambiguous. This CDR3 is 13 amino acids long. The V and J ends lost 3 bases and 1 base respectively, with 5 bases between them. The CDR3 DNA reads as TGTGCCAGCAGTTTTGGAGGCACAGATACGCAGTATTTT. As protein: CASSFGGTDTQYF.

V and J are TRBV24-1 and TRBJ2-2; maybe TRBD2 (5 bases). The CDR3 spans 16 residues. Germline V gene sequence: CDR1 KGHDR, CDR2 SFDVKD. Trimming cost V 6 bases and J 6 bases, with 19 bases left between them. CDR3 in amino acids: CATSPTPWAGAGELFF. Here the CDR3 DNA reads TGTGCCACCAGTCCCACCCCCTGGGCGGGCGCCGGGGAGCTGTTTTTT.

The rearrangement joins TRBV7-2 to TRBJ2-7; 7 nucleotides match TRBD1. The germline gives CDR1 SGHTA, CDR2 FQGNSA. The ends lost 3 bases at V and 6 bases at J; junction bases unmatched: 8. The CDR3 totals 14 residues. CDR3 loop: CASSLTGLPSEQYF. The CDR3 bases are TGTGCCAGCAGCTTGACAGGGCTCCCCAGCGAGCAGTACTTC. The complete variable domain, with remaining parts taken from reference TRBV7-2 and TRBJ2-7, reads GAGVSQSPSNKVTEKGKDVELRCDPISGHTALYWYRQSLGQGLEFLIYFQGNSAPDKSGLPSDRFSAERTGGSVSTLTIQRTQQEDSAVYLCASSLTGLPSEQYFGPGTRLTVT.

The chain links TRBV9 to TRBJ2-1; D is possibly TRBD1 (6 bases). V shed 0 bases and J shed 10 bases, with 11 bases lying between them. Per germline, CDR1 SGDLS and CDR2 YYNGEE. CDR3 length: 13 residues. CDR3 DNA sequence: TGTGCCAGCAGCGTAGAGGCTACAGGGGAGCAGTTCTTC. Amino acid sequence: CASSVEATGEQFF. Complete variable domain (other parts from reference TRBV9 and TRBJ2-1): DSGVTQTPKHLITATGQRVTLRCSPRSGDLSVYWYQQSLDQGLQFLIQYYNGEERAKGNILERFSAQQFPDLHSELNLSSLELGDSALYFCASSVEATGEQFFGPGTRLTVL.

The chain uses TRBV24-1 and TRBJ2-2; 8 bases fit TRBD2. The CDR3 length is 15 residues. Germline V gene lookup returns CDR1 KGHDR and CDR2 SFDVKD. The CDR3: CATNAGGAGTGELFF. Written as DNA, the CDR3 is TGTGCGACGAACGCCGGGGGGGCGGGCACCGGGGAGCTGTTTTTT.

The chain couples TRBV12-5 to TRBJ2-5, with TRBD1 matching over 9 bases. The germline V gene encodes CDR1 LGHNT and CDR2 FRNRAP. CDR3 length equals 15 residues. V gave up 6 bases and J gave up 2 bases; unmatched junction bases: 7. CDR3 DNA: TGTGCTAGTGGACGGGACAGGGATGGGCAAGAGACCCAGTACTTC. Protein: CASGRDRDGQETQYF.

The chain couples TRBV24-1 to TRBJ2-5, with D possibly being TRBD2 (6 bases). Germline CDR1 is KGHDR and CDR2 is SFDVKD. The CDR3 consists of 17 residues. V lost 3 bases and J 2 bases, leaving 18 bases between the germline ends. DNA for the CDR3: TGTGCCACCAGTGATCCATATAATGGAGGGGTTCAAGAGACCCAGTACTTC. Its translation is CATSDPYNGGVQETQYF.

V usage is TRBV9 and J usage is TRBJ2-7, with 7 nucleotides matching TRBD2. Germline V CDR1 and CDR2: SGDLS, YYNGEE. The CDR3 has 14 residues. Losses at the gene ends were 3 bases for V and 4 bases for J; bases not matched to a gene: 7. The CDR3 DNA reads as TGTGCCAGCAGCGATGGGGGGGTGAGTTACGAGCAGTACTTC. It yields the protein CASSDGGVSYEQYF.

The J gene is TRBJ1-1, the V gene TRBV19; D gene uncertain. Per the germline V gene, CDR1 is LNHDA and CDR2 is SQIVND (reference sequence). Trimming shortened V by 6 bases and J by 0 bases, and 14 bases separated the two germline ends. This CDR3 has 15 amino acids. In DNA, the CDR3 is TGTGCCAGTAGCGATGGGAGGGATCTGAACACTGAAGCTTTCTTT. Residues: CASSDGRDLNTEAFF.

As to this clone: The sample carries other DNA sequences with the same CDR3. The genes are TRBV10-3 and TRBJ1-2; 8 bases line up with TRBD1. Looked up from germline, CDR1 is ENHRY and CDR2 is SYGVKD. CDR3 length equals 12 residues. V gave up 3 bases and J gave up 6 bases; unmatched junction bases: 0. The DNA of the CDR3 is TGTGCCATCAGTGAACAGGGGGATGGCTACACCTTC. It translates to CAISEQGDGYTF.

This chain uses TRBV3-1 (or the pseudogene TRBV3-2) with TRBJ1-2; D is ambiguous. V shed 3 bases and J shed 6 bases, with 8 bases lying between them. The CDR3 is 12 residues long. CDR1 LGHDT and CDR2 YNNKEL come from the germline V gene (reference sequence). The CDR3 DNA is TGTGCCAGCAGCCAGACTTTAAATGGCTACACCTTC. Translated, it gives CASSQTLNGYTF.

V usage is TRBV27 and J usage is TRBJ1-2; no firm D call. Trimming took off 3 bases at V and 8 bases at J, with 19 bases between the two ends. The CDR3 totals 15 residues. Per germline, CDR1 MNHEY and CDR2 SMNVEV (reference sequence). The CDR3 DNA reads TGTGCCAGCAGTTTCAGTTCAGGAGGGCGGGGAGGCTACACCTTC. It encodes CASSFSSGGRGGYTF.

The V gene is TRBV5-6, the J gene TRBJ1-1, with a possible D match to TRBD1 (5 bases). Trimming pared 4 bases from V and 5 bases from J, leaving 21 bases between. The length of the CDR3 is 16 residues. Per germline, CDR1 SGHDT and CDR2 YYEEEE. CDR3 DNA sequence: TGTGCCAGCAGCCCCCCCCAGCAGGGCCCAAAGACTGAAGCTTTCTTT. Amino acid sequence: CASSPPQQGPKTEAFF.

This clone was counted only a few times. The genes are TRBV19 and TRBJ2-6; D is uncertain. CDR1 is LNHDA and CDR2 is SQIVND in the germline V gene (reference sequence). The CDR3 runs to 14 residues. Trimming left V 10 bases short and J 0 bases short, with 10 bases between. Here the CDR3 reads CATHRGSGANVLTF. The CDR3, as DNA: TGTGCCACCCACCGAGGCTCTGGGGCCAACGTCCTGACTTTC.

V usage is TRBV28 and J usage is TRBJ1-2, with TRBD1 as a possible D gene (5 bases). The germline gives CDR1 MDHEN, CDR2 SYDVKM. Trimming removed 6 bases at V and 4 bases at J, with 15 bases between. CDR3 size: 14 residues. The CDR3 loop is CASRWEGRSYGYTF. In DNA form, the CDR3 reads TGTGCCAGCAGGTGGGAGGGGAGGAGCTATGGCTACACCTTC.

In nucleotides, the CDR3 is TGTGCCAGCTCATTAACTAGCGGGGGGGCCAACAATGAGCAGTTCTTC. Its protein product is CASSLTSGGANNEQFF. This chain joins TRBV18 and TRBJ2-1; 13 positions agree with TRBD2. The CDR3 spans 16 residues. The J segment lost 5 bases and the V segment lost 5 bases, leaving 6 bases of the junction unmatched. Germline CDR1 KGHSH, CDR2 LQKENI. Full variable domain (rest looked up from reference TRBV18 and TRBJ2-1): NAGVMQNPRHLVRRRGQEARLRCSPMKGHSHVYWYRQLPEEGLKFMVYLQKENIIDESGMPKERFSAEFPKEGPSILRIQQVVRGDSAAYFCASSLTSGGANNEQFFGPGTRLTVL.

This clone was detected a few times. The V and J genes are TRBV6-5 and TRBJ2-3; 8 bases are a match to TRBD2. The germline V gene encodes CDR1 MNHEY and CDR2 SVGAGI. Losses at the gene ends were 6 bases for V and 2 bases for J; bases not matched to a gene: 7. This CDR3 comprises 15 residues. CDR3: CASSSGTSPTDTQYF. As DNA, the CDR3 is TGTGCCAGCAGCTCCGGGACTAGTCCCACAGATACGCAGTATTTT.